The 30 T cell receptor beta chains listed next were all sequenced from one sample in a study of blood T cell repertoires in COVID-19. Data came from immunoSEQ multiplex PCR; TCRdb stores just in-frame clones and leaves some out. The table shows roughly 250,000 clones, with roughly 77% occurring only once. The sample consisted of peripheral blood. The receptor source for this set is an elderly woman with acute or convalescent COVID-19.

The table lists this clone with a count of one. This rearrangement joins TRBV2 to TRBJ2-1, with 9 bases aligning to TRBD2. The CDR3 extends over 15 amino acids. In germline, CDR1 is SNHLY, CDR2 FYNNEI. The junction had 3 bases not matched to a gene; V was cut back by 2 bases and J by 4 bases. The CDR3 nucleotides are TGTGCCAGCAGTGAACTAGCGGGAAGTTACAATGAGCAGTTCTTC. This sequence encodes CASSELAGSYNEQFF.

This chain links TRBV24-1 with TRBJ1-5; D not certain. Germline loops: CDR1 KGHDR, CDR2 SFDVKD. The CDR3 is 11 residues long. V was clipped by 8 bases and J by 3 bases, with 4 bases between them. CDR3: CATNSNQPQHF. The CDR3 nucleotides read TGTGCCACCAACTCCAATCAGCCCCAGCATTTT.

This clone has a handful of counts. The V and J genes are TRBV20-1 and TRBJ1-2; D gene unclear. This CDR3 has 11 amino acids. CDR1 and CDR2 (germline): DFQATT, SNEGSKA (reference sequence). The V and J ends lost 2 bases and 3 bases respectively, with 4 bases between them. The CDR3 DNA sequence: TGCAGTGCTAGAACAGACTATGGCTACACCTTC. This gives the protein CSARTDYGYTF.

This clone was observed a few times. This chain links TRBV5-1 with TRBJ1-6, with D possibly being TRBD1 (6 bases). V was clipped by 0 bases and J by 6 bases, with 10 bases between them. There are 15 residues in the CDR3. Germline CDR1 SGHRS, CDR2 YFSETQ. The DNA for the CDR3 is TGCGCCAGCAGCTTGGCCGGCAGGGGTAATTCACCCCTCCACTTT. Translated, it gives CASSLAGRGNSPLHF.

The rearrangement uses TRBV3-1 (or the pseudogene TRBV3-2) and TRBJ2-2, with 9 bases aligning to TRBD2. J was trimmed by 10 bases and V by 8 bases; bases with no gene match: 5. The V gene's germline CDR1 is LGHDT and CDR2 YNNKEL (reference sequence). The CDR3 runs to 12 residues. In nucleotides, the CDR3 is TGTGCCAGCGGTCTAGCGGGGATGGAGCTGTTTTTT. Translation gives CASGLAGMELFF.

V gene TRBV7-3 combines with J gene TRBJ2-2; D gene unclear. Trimming removed 5 bases from V and 3 bases from J, with 13 bases in between. Germline CDR1 reads SGHTA; CDR2 reads FQGTGA. This CDR3 is 15 amino acids long. CDR3 region: CASSQRGSDTGELFF. Written as DNA, the CDR3 is TGTGCCAGCAGCCAAAGAGGTTCGGACACCGGGGAGCTGTTTTTT.

A few counts support this clone. The rearrangement joins TRBV4-3 to TRBJ2-3; perhaps TRBD2 as D (5 bases). Germline assignment: CDR1 LGHNA and CDR2 YSLEER. The CDR3 covers 15 residues. Trimming shortened V by 1 base and J by 4 bases, and 12 bases separated the two germline ends. The CDR3 region is CASSQVGLAADTQYF. For the CDR3, the DNA is TGCGCCAGCAGCCAAGTTGGCCTAGCCGCAGATACGCAGTATTTT.

This clone was found many times. This chain uses TRBV10-3 with TRBJ1-2; the D gene is possibly TRBD1 (6 bases). Trimming pared 4 bases from V and 3 bases from J, leaving 12 bases between. The CDR3 consists of 14 residues. Germline V gives CDR1 ENHRY, CDR2 SYGVKD. This CDR3 reads CAISGRNRDYGYTF. The CDR3 coding sequence is TGTGCCATCAGTGGGAGGAACAGGGACTATGGCTACACCTTC.

The chain links TRBV6-5 to TRBJ1-2; 8 bases match TRBD1. The V segment lost 6 bases and the J segment 4 bases; nucleotides outside the gene matches: 10. The germline V gene has CDR1 MNHEY and CDR2 SVGAGI. The CDR3 runs to 15 residues. CDR3 nucleotides: TGTGCCAGCAGACCCGCTAGGACAGGGCTCTATGGCTACACCTTC. It translates to CASRPARTGLYGYTF.

The chain uses TRBV7-2 and TRBJ2-7, with TRBD1 identical over 7 bases. Germline trimming cut 0 bases from V and 2 bases from J; bases unmatched to any gene: 4. CDR1 is SGHTA, CDR2 FQGNSA, per germline. The CDR3 has 15 amino acids. The CDR3: CASSLAVTGTYEQYF. The CDR3 coding sequence is TGTGCCAGCAGCTTAGCGGTGACAGGGACCTACGAGCAGTACTTC.

This clone was picked up a small number of times. This chain links TRBV10-3 with TRBJ2-2; 8 bases are a match to TRBD1. V lost 9 bases, J lost 4 bases, and 7 bases stayed unmatched. Germline CDR1 ENHRY, CDR2 SYGVKD. This CDR3 has 14 amino acids. As DNA, the CDR3 is TGTGCCATGGGAGGACAGGGTACCACCGGGGAGCTGTTTTTT. It encodes CAMGGQGTTGELFF.

V gene TRBV18 combines with J gene TRBJ2-1, with 12 nucleotides matching TRBD2. From germline, CDR1 is KGHSH and CDR2 LQKENI. With V trimmed by 0 bases and J by 7 bases, 7 bases remained unmatched. The CDR3 has 17 amino acids. The CDR3 region has the DNA TGTGCCAGCTCACCACCGACTAGCGGGGGAGTGGGAAATGAGCAGTTCTTC. Its translation is CASSPPTSGGVGNEQFF.

This clone has only a few counts. The chain is built from TRBV4-1 and TRBJ1-3; D gene unclear. V was shortened by 2 bases and J by 14 bases, with 19 bases between the two germline ends. Germline lookup yields CDR1 MGHRA and CDR2 YSYEKL. This CDR3 has 14 amino acids. The CDR3 sequence is CASSQRTGMPDVYF. The CDR3 DNA reads TGCGCCAGCAGCCAACGGACCGGGATGCCCGACGTATATTTT.

The chain carries TRBV29-1 and TRBJ2-7; maybe TRBD2 (6 bases). V was trimmed by 4 bases and J by 3 bases, leaving 16 bases between them. CDR1 and CDR2 from the germline V gene are SQVTM and ANQGSEA. This CDR3 contains 14 residues. CDR3 protein: CSVVSSGSSYEQYF. In DNA form, the CDR3 reads TGCAGCGTTGTCAGTAGCGGATCAAGCTACGAGCAGTACTTC.

The V call is TRBV11-2, the J call TRBJ2-7, with D tentatively TRBD2 (5 bases). V was trimmed by 3 bases and J by 4 bases, leaving 13 bases between them. Germline CDR1 is SGHAT and CDR2 is FQNNGV. The CDR3 loop spans 14 amino acids. The CDR3 reads CASSLGHTRYEQYF. CDR3 DNA: TGTGCCAGCAGCTTGGGCCACACTAGATACGAGCAGTACTTC.

The chain couples TRBV2 to TRBJ1-4; the D is unclear. Germline assignment: CDR1 SNHLY and CDR2 FYNNEI. Between the trimmed V and J ends, which lost 4 bases and 12 bases, there was a span of 9 bases. There are 11 residues in the CDR3. The CDR3, as DNA: TGTGCCAGCAGTGTCGGTCGTCAACTGTTTTTT. The encoded protein is CASSVGRQLFF.

V usage is TRBV29-1 and J usage is TRBJ1-6; 7 bases line up with TRBD1. The CDR3 is 16 residues long. The V gene's germline CDR1 is SQVTM and CDR2 ANQGSEA. The DNA for the CDR3 is TGCAGAGTTAACCGACAGGGAGCGATGGGTGATTCACCCCTCCACTTT. It encodes CRVNRQGAMGDSPLHF. The variable domain in full, completed from reference TRBV29-1 and TRBJ1-6, reads SAVISQKPSRDICQRGTSLTIQCQVDSQVTMMFWYRQQPGQSLTLIATANQGSEATYESGFVIDKFPISRPNLTFSTLTVSNMSPEDSSIYLCRVNRQGAMGDSPLHFGNGTRLTVT.

The chain combines TRBV6-5 with TRBJ2-5; D is unclear. Germline CDR1 and CDR2: MNHEY and SVGAGI. Trimming took off 2 bases at V and 0 bases at J, with 7 bases between the two ends. The CDR3 is made up of 14 amino acids. Written as DNA, the CDR3 is TGTGCCAGCAGTTACAGTCAGAACCAAGAGACCCAGTACTTC. It is translated as CASSYSQNQETQYF.

This chain joins TRBV4-3 and TRBJ2-7; 9 bases are a match to TRBD1. The V gene's germline CDR1 is LGHNA and CDR2 YSLEER. V lost 4 bases and J lost 3; bases outside the gene matches: 7. The CDR3 totals 15 residues. This CDR3 reads CASSLFTGGDYEQYF. The CDR3 coding sequence is TGCGCCAGCAGCCTTTTCACAGGGGGCGACTACGAGCAGTACTTC.

The table lists this clone with a few counts. J is TRBJ2-3 and V is TRBV9, with a weak D call TRBD2 (7 bases). This CDR3 region has 17 residues. Germline V gene lookup returns CDR1 SGDLS and CDR2 YYNGEE. V lost 1 base to trimming and J lost 3 bases, with 18 bases between them. The CDR3: CASSVKGGGQATDTQYF. DNA for the CDR3: TGTGCCAGCAGCGTAAAGGGAGGGGGTCAAGCGACAGATACGCAGTATTTT.

The J gene is TRBJ2-7, the V gene TRBV5-4, with TRBD2 identical over 12 bases. The V gene end was trimmed by 5 bases and the J gene end by 6 bases; junction bases not matched to a gene: 15. This CDR3 has 17 residues. The germline V gene encodes CDR1 SGHNT and CDR2 YYREEE (reference sequence). The CDR3 nucleotides read TGTGCCAGCAGTGGGGGAGCTAGCGGGGGGGCCCTCCGCGAGCAGTACTTC. Its protein is CASSGGASGGALREQYF.

This clone was picked up a small number of times. The V call is TRBV5-1, the J call TRBJ2-7, with D possibly being TRBD1 (5 bases). The V end was cut by 0 bases, the J end by 8 bases, with 9 bases between. CDR1 and CDR2 (germline): SGHRS, YFSETQ. This CDR3 is built from 12 residues. CDR3 coding DNA: TGCGCCAGCAGCTTGGCCGCAGGGAAGCAGTACTTC. Amino acid sequence: CASSLAAGKQYF.

This chain joins TRBV6-5 and TRBJ1-2; TRBD1 matches 11 bases. Trimming cost V 6 bases and J 7 bases; bases outside gene matches: 7. The CDR3 runs to 14 residues. Germline values: CDR1 MNHEY, CDR2 SVGAGI. CDR3 in DNA: TGTGCCAGCAGAGCAGGACAGGGGGCGCCTGGCTACACCTTC. Protein product: CASRAGQGAPGYTF.

Note on this clone: Other DNA sequences within the sample encode an identical CDR3. This chain links TRBV6-5 with TRBJ1-6; D uncertain. This CDR3 comprises 12 residues. The V gene's germline CDR1 is MNHEY and CDR2 SVGAGI. The V and J ends lost 2 bases and 11 bases respectively, with 7 bases between them. Written as DNA, the CDR3 is TGTGCCAGCAGTTACAGCGGGACACCCCTCCACTTT. It encodes CASSYSGTPLHF.

The chain couples TRBV2 to TRBJ2-1; TRBD2 matches at 10 bases. Germline V CDR1 and CDR2: SNHLY, FYNNEI. The CDR3 extends over 16 amino acids. The trim removed 6 bases at V and 3 bases at J, leaving 8 bases unmatched. The CDR3 loop reads CASRILAGVSYNEQFF. CDR3 sequence (DNA): TGTGCCAGCAGGATCCTAGCGGGAGTTAGCTACAATGAGCAGTTCTTC.

This clone was counted only a few times. Distinct nucleotide sequences in the sample also encode this CDR3. J is TRBJ1-4 and V is TRBV2; 8 bases are shared with TRBD1. CDR1 and CDR2 (germline): SNHLY, FYNNEI. There are 15 residues in the CDR3. Losses at the gene ends were 3 bases for V and 3 bases for J; bases not matched to a gene: 3. The CDR3 spells CASSEQGAANEKLFF. DNA for the CDR3: TGTGCCAGCAGTGAGCAGGGGGCAGCTAATGAAAAACTGTTTTTT.

The chain couples TRBV6-2 or TRBV6-3 to TRBJ2-1; TRBD2 matches at 14 bases. CDR3 length equals 15 residues. Germline V gives CDR1 MNHEY, CDR2 SVGEGT. The ends lost 5 bases at V and 8 bases at J; junction bases unmatched: 5. For the CDR3, the DNA is TGTGCCAGCAGTCCCATGGGACTAGCGGGGGATGAGCAGTTCTTC. Its protein product is CASSPMGLAGDEQFF.

V gene TRBV7-9 combines with J gene TRBJ1-1; TRBD1 might be the D (5 bases). The CDR3 spans 13 residues. Germline assignment: CDR1 SEHNR and CDR2 FQNEAQ (reference sequence). Deletions cut 3 bases from V and 8 bases from J, with 13 bases between. CDR3 loop: CASSLGPTGEAFF. CDR3 DNA: TGTGCCAGCAGCTTGGGCCCCACAGGCGAAGCTTTCTTT.

The rearrangement joins TRBV6-5 to TRBJ2-5; TRBD1 matches 10 bases. The CDR3 sequence is 14 residues long. J was trimmed by 5 bases and V by 6 bases; bases with no gene match: 6. The germline gives CDR1 MNHEY, CDR2 SVGAGI. The CDR3 DNA sequence: TGTGCCAGCAGCGGACAGGGGGTACGGGAGACCCAGTACTTC. Protein: CASSGQGVRETQYF.

This clone was seen at least ten times. DNA of the CDR3: TGTGCCAGCAGCCAAGATCTGACCGCGGGAGCGTTTCCCAATGAGCAGTTCTTC. This translates into CASSQDLTAGAFPNEQFF. The chain combines TRBV3-1 (or the pseudogene TRBV3-2) with TRBJ2-1; 7 bases align to TRBD2. CDR1 is LGHDT, CDR2 YNNKEL, per germline (reference sequence). V shed 0 bases and J 6 bases; nucleotides not matched to a gene: 14. The CDR3 covers 18 residues.